This T cell receptor (beta chain) was recorded in a study of shared clonotypes between healthy human individuals. Study-wide findings and caveats: Among several donors, roughly 5% of naive CD4 clonotypes were found in common.

Germline CDR1 and CDR2: DFQATT and SNEGSKA (reference sequence). The CDR3 is 11 amino acids. Trimming removed 3 bases at V and 6 bases at J, with 8 bases between. The genomic DNA of each subset was split evenly across several immunoSEQ plates. Using immunoSEQ multiplex PCR, the repertoire was profiled, and TCRdb retains in-frame clones only, with some absent. The data hold about 1.5 million clones, with 98% observed a single time. Note on this clone: Antigen unknown.

The J gene is TRBJ1-2, the V gene TRBV20-1; no reliable D call. Input material: naive CD4+ T cells sorted from blood. The subset here: CD45RA+ positively selected. This clonotype was obtained from a young man in good health. In nucleotides, the CDR3 is TGCAGTGCTAGTGGGTGGGATGGCTACACCTTC. Protein: CSASGWDGYTF.